This TCR beta chain was identified during a study of cytomegalovirus exposure and HLA in healthy donors. Study as a whole: Both the roughly 120 validation repertoires and the approximately 700 first-cohort repertoires used the same platform, as reported by a later analysis.

Using immunoSEQ multiplex PCR, the repertoire was profiled, and TCRdb retains in-frame clones only, with some absent. Of some 71,000 clones in the sample, approximately 94% are singletons; the top ten hold approximately 0.93%. A roughly 120-subject validation cohort, separate from the roughly 670-subject first cohort, supplied the donors. The CDR3 has 12 residues. Germline V CDR1 and CDR2: SEHNR, FQNEAQ (reference sequence). V lost 4 bases to trimming and J lost 1 base, with 5 bases between them. In regard to this clone: Its antigen is unknown.

Whole-study results and caveats: Many donors shared some public TCRs, even though most TCR sequences were rare.

This chain links TRBV7-9 with TRBJ2-7, with D uncertain. The sample consisted of PBMCs. This sequence originates from a young woman in good health and CMV-seronegative. The CDR3 protein is CASSSRSYEQYF. CDR3 in DNA: TGTGCCAGCAGCTCCAGATCCTACGAGCAGTACTTC.